A selection of T cell receptor beta chains follows, all from one sample in a study of response to subunit inactivated influenza vaccine. One entry per CDR3 protein, called by TCRdb with MiXCR from the RT-PCR reads. The repertoire consists of fewer than 250,000 distinct CDR3 sequences, with approximately 15% occurring once and the leading ten covering approximately 27%. The sequenced sample was CD8+ T cells sorted from PBMCs, obtained 5 to 6 days after vaccination. These receptors were obtained from a man aged 45 to 65 who received an inactivated influenza vaccine. Both conserved end residues are part of each CDR3. D genes are given only for firm matches. Clone size is not always given. Where it is, it says once, few, many or a class for expanded clones.

clone_size	d_call	v_call	cdr3_length	j_call	cdr3_nt	cdr3_aa
-	-	TRBV4-1	16	TRBJ2-4	TGCGCCAGCAGCCAACCCCACCGGGACCCAAAAAACATTCAGTACTTC	CASSQPHRDPKNIQYF
-	TRBD2	TRBV28	18	TRBJ2-1	TGTGCCAGCAGTTTTTTCGGGACTAGCGGGAGCTCCTACAATGAGCAGTTCTTC	CASSFFGTSGSSYNEQFF
-	-	TRBV7-8	15	TRBJ2-1	TGTGCCAGCAGCGCACACTCCCCGCCAGACAATGAGCAGTTCTTC	CASSAHSPPDNEQFF
few	-	TRBV4-1	13	TRBJ1-1	TGCGCCAGCAGCCAGTTGGGGTACACTGAAGCTTTCTTT	CASSQLGYTEAFF
-	TRBD1	TRBV24-1	16	TRBJ2-1	TGTGCCACCAGTGATTTTTCGCAGGGGGCAAACAATGAGCAGTTCTTC	CATSDFSQGANNEQFF
few	TRBD2	TRBV27	15	TRBJ2-1	TGTGCCAGCAGTTTGGGGGGACTAGCTGTCAATGAGCAGTTCTTC	CASSLGGLAVNEQFF
-	-	TRBV4-2	16	TRBJ1-6	TGTGCCAGCAGCCAAGATCGGACGGACTATAATTCACCCCTCCACTTT	CASSQDRTDYNSPLHF
-	-	TRBV12-3/TRBV12-4	15	TRBJ2-7	TGTGCCAGCAGTTTAATTGGGCAGGGGAAAGCCGAGCAGTACTTC	CASSLIGQGKAEQYF
-	-	TRBV6-1	14	TRBJ2-7	TGTGCCAGCAGTAAAACGGGGCCCTCCTACGAGCAGTACTTC	CASSKTGPSYEQYF
few	-	TRBV27	16	TRBJ2-7	TGTGCCAGCAGTTCCGCCCTTGGGTCCGGCTCCTACGAGCAGTACTTC	CASSSALGSGSYEQYF
few	-	TRBV12-3/TRBV12-4	12	TRBJ1-1	TGTGCCAGCACCTATGAGAACACTGAAGCTTTCTTT	CASTYENTEAFF
many	TRBD2	TRBV28	15	TRBJ2-1	TGTGCCAGCAGTCCCACTAGCGGGAGGGGCAATGAGCAGTTCTTC	CASSPTSGRGNEQFF
-	TRBD2	TRBV3-1	19	TRBJ2-1	TGTGCCAGCAGCCAAGAAGGTCTGGCGGGGGGGCCGAGTTACAATGAGCAGTTCTTC	CASSQEGLAGGPSYNEQFF
few	TRBD2	TRBV5-4	18	TRBJ2-5	TGTGCCAGCAGCTTGACTCCCGGAGGACTAGCGAGTCAAGAGACCCAGTACTTC	CASSLTPGGLASQETQYF
few	-	TRBV5-4	15	TRBJ2-3	TGTGCCAGCAGCGATCGGTTAACTAGCACAGATACGCAGTATTTT	CASSDRLTSTDTQYF
few	-	TRBV4-2	12	TRBJ2-4	TGTGCCAGCAGCCAATTAAACGACATTCAGTACTTC	CASSQLNDIQYF
-	TRBD1	TRBV7-3	12	TRBJ2-1	TGTGCCAGCGGGACAGGGGGCCATGAGCAGTTCTTC	CASGTGGHEQFF
-	-	TRBV5-1	16	TRBJ1-1	TGCGCCAGCAGCTTGGTCGGTGTGGGGGGGAACACTGAAGCTTTCTTT	CASSLVGVGGNTEAFF